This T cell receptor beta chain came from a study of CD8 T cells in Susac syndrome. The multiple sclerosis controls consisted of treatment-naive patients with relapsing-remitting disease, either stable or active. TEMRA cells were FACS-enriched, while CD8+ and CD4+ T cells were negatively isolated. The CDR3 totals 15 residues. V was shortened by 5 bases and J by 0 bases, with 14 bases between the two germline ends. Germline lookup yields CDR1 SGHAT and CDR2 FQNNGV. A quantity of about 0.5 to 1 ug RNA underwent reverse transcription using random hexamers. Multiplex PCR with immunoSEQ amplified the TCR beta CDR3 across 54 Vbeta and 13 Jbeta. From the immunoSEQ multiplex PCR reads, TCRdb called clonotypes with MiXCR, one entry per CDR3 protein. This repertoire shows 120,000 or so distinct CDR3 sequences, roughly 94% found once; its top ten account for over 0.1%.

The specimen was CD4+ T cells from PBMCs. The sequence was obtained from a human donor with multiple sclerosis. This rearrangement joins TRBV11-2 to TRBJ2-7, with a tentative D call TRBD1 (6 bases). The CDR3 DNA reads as TGTGCCAGCAGCCAGAGGGGGACCAGCTCCTACGAGCAGTACTTC. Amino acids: CASSQRGTSSYEQYF.